The present T cell receptor beta chain was sequenced within a study of beta chain features in type 1 diabetes. Donors contributed one heparinised blood draw apiece, averaging about 110 mL. Markers CD45RO/CCR7/CD25/CD127/CD95/CD27 served to sort CD4+ naive, central memory, regulatory and stem cell-like memory cells. The CDR3 has 13 amino acids. CDR1 and CDR2 from the germline V gene are SEHNR and FQNEAQ (reference sequence). The V and J ends lost 7 bases and 1 base respectively, with 10 bases between them. What was sequenced were expressed TCRB transcripts, since all of the isolated RNA had been reverse transcribed. Profiled with immunoSEQ multiplex PCR; TCRdb holds only in-frame clones, not every one. This sample yields fewer than 30,000 clones, of which over 60% are seen a single time; 2% to 2.5% belongs to the top ten.

The V gene is TRBV7-9, the J gene TRBJ2-5; weak D call: TRBD1 (5 bases). The receptor comes from a woman between 40 and 55 years old in good health. Sequencing was performed on Tregs from blood. The CDR3 is CASTLRGQETQYF. Written as DNA, the CDR3 is TGTGCCAGCACCCTTAGGGGCCAAGAGACCCAGTACTTC.